This T cell receptor (beta chain) was sequenced for a study of T cell responses to AZD1222 COVID-19 vaccine. Across the whole study: Doses given second, at about 4 or about 12 weeks, were pooled.

Overall study results and limits: Clonal diversity may have been underestimated in mostly white British donors. The study identified only 6 or 7 AZD1222 recipients as seropositive at baseline. Targets within unmutated variant regions were reportedly found for nearly half of spike-specific TCRs.

There are many counts of this clone. The antigen is not known. The repertoire was sequenced with immunoSEQ multiplex PCR; TCRdb's copy has only in-frame clones and lacks some. The sample holds 150,000 to 180,000 clones, about 88% seen once. The CDR3 totals 17 residues. Germline V CDR1 and CDR2: MDHEN, SYDVKM. V shed 7 bases and J shed 8 bases, with 27 bases lying between them. This clonotype originated in an adult in good health. The chain recombines TRBV28 with TRBJ2-1, with D perhaps given as TRBD1 or TRBD2 (5 bases each). Specimen: peripheral blood, collected on day 0 of AZD1222 vaccination. The CDR3 DNA sequence: TGTGCCAGCAACACGCCCTCAATCCTCTGGGACGACGATGAGCAGTTCTTC. Translation: CASNTPSILWDDDEQFF.